A selection of T cell receptor beta chains follows, all from one sample in a study of OX40 agonist ivuxolimab in advanced cancers. Only in-frame clones appear in the TCRdb table, and some are missing; sequencing was by immunoSEQ multiplex PCR. In the table there are 65,000 to 90,000 clones, just under 90% of which are singletons. Sequencing was performed on CD4+ or CD8+ T cells sorted from blood, taken in a trial of the OX40 agonist ivuxolimab. Receptors were obtained from an adult with an advanced solid tumor such as melanoma, head and neck, liver or kidney cancer. The CDR3 runs from the conserved cysteine through the conserved F or W. A D gene is named only where the DNA matches it firmly.

TRBJ2-7 . TRBV7-9 CASSLVASYEQYF TGTGCCAGCAGCTTAGTTGCGTCGTACGAGCAGTACTTC
TRBJ2-7 . TRBV4-2 CASRGDSLRYEQYF TGTGCCAGCAGGGGGGACTCCCTACGATACGAGCAGTACTTC
TRBJ2-7 . TRBV5-4 CASSLASVRDEQYF TGTGCCAGCAGCTTGGCCTCGGTTCGCGACGAGCAGTACTTC